This is a list of T cell receptor beta chains from one sample in a study of shared clonotypes between healthy human individuals. Some clones are missing from TCRdb's copy, which holds only in-frame ones; the method was immunoSEQ multiplex PCR. Of about 1.4 million clones listed, about 96% were seen once; the top ten hold roughly 1.2%. Sequenced sample: naive CD4+ T cells sorted from blood. Receptor source: a man aged 25-45 years in good health. Each CDR3 is given with its conserved first and last residue. A D gene is named only where the DNA matches it firmly. Expanded clones get a size class; other rows say once, few or many, or leave the size out.

D gene: -; J gene: TRBJ2-7; clone size: once; CDR3 length: 14; V gene: TRBV5-8; CDR3 DNA: TGTGCCAGCAGCTTCGACTTCAGCAGGTACGAGCAGTACTTC; CDR3 protein: CASSFDFSRYEQYF
D gene: -; J gene: TRBJ1-6; clone size: once; CDR3 length: 15; V gene: TRBV5-1; CDR3 DNA: TGCGCCAGCAGCCAGGTAGCCAGGGATCGGTCACCCCTCCACTTT; CDR3 protein: CASSQVARDRSPLHF
D gene: -; J gene: TRBJ1-1; clone size: once; CDR3 length: 15; V gene: TRBV7-2; CDR3 DNA: TGTGCCAGCAGCTTAGGGGTAAAAATCGGGACTGAAGCTTTCTTT; CDR3 protein: CASSLGVKIGTEAFF
D gene: -; J gene: TRBJ1-1; clone size: -; CDR3 length: 12; V gene: TRBV30; CDR3 DNA: TGTGCCTGGAGAGTTACCGGGTCTCAGGCTTTCTTT; CDR3 protein: CAWRVTGSQAFF
D gene: -; J gene: TRBJ1-5; clone size: -; CDR3 length: 15; V gene: TRBV21-1; CDR3 DNA: TGTGCCAGCACCAAACAGGGGGTATTAAATCAGCCCCAGCATTTT; CDR3 protein: CASTKQGVLNQPQHF
D gene: TRBD2; J gene: TRBJ2-5; clone size: -; CDR3 length: 16; V gene: TRBV7-2; CDR3 DNA: TGTGCCAGCAGCCTAGCCCTAGCGGGAGGACGCGAGACCCAGTACTTC; CDR3 protein: CASSLALAGGRETQYF
D gene: TRBD2; J gene: TRBJ2-7; clone size: once; CDR3 length: 11; V gene: TRBV29-1; CDR3 DNA: TGCAGCGTCAGCGGGACTAACGAGCAGTACTTC; CDR3 protein: CSVSGTNEQYF
D gene: -; J gene: TRBJ2-5; clone size: -; CDR3 length: 14; V gene: TRBV7-9; CDR3 DNA: TGTGCCAGCAGCTTAAAACAGACACAAGAGACCCAGTACTTC; CDR3 protein: CASSLKQTQETQYF
D gene: -; J gene: TRBJ1-1; clone size: -; CDR3 length: 13; V gene: TRBV29-1; CDR3 DNA: TGCAGCGTTGGGGATGGTTCGGACACTGAAGCTTTCTTT; CDR3 protein: CSVGDGSDTEAFF
D gene: -; J gene: TRBJ1-2; clone size: -; CDR3 length: 16; V gene: TRBV21-1; CDR3 DNA: TGTGCCAGCAGCAAAGAACGGTTCGCCAGGGAGAATGGCTACACCTTC; CDR3 protein: CASSKERFARENGYTF
D gene: -; J gene: TRBJ1-1; clone size: -; CDR3 length: 14; V gene: TRBV6-1; CDR3 DNA: TGTGCCAGCTCCGTGTATGGAGTGGACACTGAAGCTTTCTTT; CDR3 protein: CASSVYGVDTEAFF
D gene: -; J gene: TRBJ2-5; clone size: -; CDR3 length: 18; V gene: TRBV2; CDR3 DNA: TGTGCCAGCAGTGAAGCGGGGGGTGGGCCGGGAGCGGGAGAGACCCAGTACTTC; CDR3 protein: CASSEAGGGPGAGETQYF
D gene: -; J gene: TRBJ2-3; clone size: -; CDR3 length: 12; V gene: TRBV11-3; CDR3 DNA: TGTGCCAGCAGCTTAGGGGCAGATACGCAGTATTTT; CDR3 protein: CASSLGADTQYF
D gene: -; J gene: TRBJ2-3; clone size: -; CDR3 length: 14; V gene: TRBV28; CDR3 DNA: TGTGCCAGCAGTTTACTAGTGGGGGCAGATACGCAGTATTTT; CDR3 protein: CASSLLVGADTQYF
D gene: -; J gene: TRBJ1-4; clone size: -; CDR3 length: 15; V gene: TRBV5-6; CDR3 DNA: TGTGCCAGCAGCTTAAGACTGGGGGGGAATGAAAAACTGTTTTTT; CDR3 protein: CASSLRLGGNEKLFF
D gene: -; J gene: TRBJ2-7; clone size: -; CDR3 length: 15; V gene: TRBV9; CDR3 DNA: TGTGCCAGCAGTGCTGCCTGGACGGGAGACTACGAGCAGTACTTC; CDR3 protein: CASSAAWTGDYEQYF
D gene: -; J gene: TRBJ2-1; clone size: -; CDR3 length: 13; V gene: TRBV30; CDR3 DNA: TGTGCCTGGGTTGGCCTATGGGACAATGAGCAGTTCTTC; CDR3 protein: CAWVGLWDNEQFF
D gene: -; J gene: TRBJ2-7; clone size: once; CDR3 length: 13; V gene: TRBV28; CDR3 DNA: TGTGCCAGCAGTTTTCTGGGAGCCTACGAGCAGTACTTC; CDR3 protein: CASSFLGAYEQYF
D gene: -; J gene: TRBJ2-7; clone size: -; CDR3 length: 14; V gene: TRBV5-1; CDR3 DNA: TGCGCCAGCAGCTTGGTTCCGGGTGGCTACGAGCAGTACTTC; CDR3 protein: CASSLVPGGYEQYF
D gene: TRBD1; J gene: TRBJ2-3; clone size: -; CDR3 length: 16; V gene: TRBV5-1; CDR3 DNA: TGCGCCAGCAGCTTGGCCGGGACAGGGGGCGCAGATACGCAGTATTTT; CDR3 protein: CASSLAGTGGADTQYF
D gene: -; J gene: TRBJ2-3; clone size: -; CDR3 length: 16; V gene: TRBV19; CDR3 DNA: TGTGCCAGTAGTATTCCGTCGGGGGCCTCTACAGATACGCAGTATTTT; CDR3 protein: CASSIPSGASTDTQYF
D gene: -; J gene: TRBJ2-1; clone size: -; CDR3 length: 13; V gene: TRBV27; CDR3 DNA: TGTGCCAGCATGGACGGATACTACAATGAGCAGTTCTTC; CDR3 protein: CASMDGYYNEQFF
D gene: -; J gene: TRBJ2-2; clone size: -; CDR3 length: 11; V gene: TRBV20-1; CDR3 DNA: TGCAGTGCTGCATACACCGGGGAGCTGTTTTTT; CDR3 protein: CSAAYTGELFF
D gene: TRBD2; J gene: TRBJ2-7; clone size: -; CDR3 length: 18; V gene: TRBV7-2; CDR3 DNA: TGTGCCAGCAGCTTAACCCTGGGACTAGCGGGAGGACAGGGTGAGCAGTACTTC; CDR3 protein: CASSLTLGLAGGQGEQYF
D gene: TRBD2; J gene: TRBJ2-1; clone size: -; CDR3 length: 18; V gene: TRBV10-3; CDR3 DNA: TGTGCCATCAGTGAGCCCTCCGGACTAGCGGGACCTCACAATGAGCAGTTCTTC; CDR3 protein: CAISEPSGLAGPHNEQFF
D gene: -; J gene: TRBJ1-1; clone size: few; CDR3 length: 11; V gene: TRBV6-1; CDR3 DNA: TGTGCCAGCAGTCTGGCCACTGAAGCTTTCTTT; CDR3 protein: CASSLATEAFF
D gene: -; J gene: TRBJ2-1; clone size: -; CDR3 length: 15; V gene: TRBV7-3; CDR3 DNA: TGTGCCAGCAGCTTGGACGGGGGCTCCTACAATGAGCAGTTCTTC; CDR3 protein: CASSLDGGSYNEQFF
D gene: -; J gene: TRBJ1-1; clone size: -; CDR3 length: 18; V gene: TRBV5-1; CDR3 DNA: TGCGCCAGCAGCTTGGCCTTGAGGATTAAGGAGGTGAACACTGAAGCTTTCTTT; CDR3 protein: CASSLALRIKEVNTEAFF
D gene: -; J gene: TRBJ1-5; clone size: -; CDR3 length: 13; V gene: TRBV6-1; CDR3 DNA: TGTGCCAGCAGTGCCAACACTGATCAGCCCCAGCATTTT; CDR3 protein: CASSANTDQPQHF
D gene: -; J gene: TRBJ2-2; clone size: -; CDR3 length: 13; V gene: TRBV18; CDR3 DNA: TGTGCCAGCTCACTGGAGACCCCCGGGGAGCTGTTTTTT; CDR3 protein: CASSLETPGELFF
D gene: -; J gene: TRBJ1-3; clone size: -; CDR3 length: 14; V gene: TRBV25-1; CDR3 DNA: TGTGCCAGCAGTGAATTAGGCTCTGGAAACACCATATATTTT; CDR3 protein: CASSELGSGNTIYF
D gene: -; J gene: TRBJ2-5; clone size: once; CDR3 length: 15; V gene: TRBV6-5; CDR3 DNA: TGTGCCAGCAGCCTACGGGGGAGCAAGGGGGAGACCCAGTACTTC; CDR3 protein: CASSLRGSKGETQYF
D gene: TRBD1; J gene: TRBJ2-4; clone size: -; CDR3 length: 14; V gene: TRBV6-5; CDR3 DNA: TGTGCCAGCAGTGTCGGACAGGTCTGGGACATTCAGTACTTC; CDR3 protein: CASSVGQVWDIQYF
D gene: TRBD1; J gene: TRBJ2-2; clone size: few; CDR3 length: 14; V gene: TRBV5-1; CDR3 DNA: TGCGCCAGCAGCTCGGGACAGTATTCCGGGGAGCTGTTTTTT; CDR3 protein: CASSSGQYSGELFF
D gene: -; J gene: TRBJ2-3; clone size: -; CDR3 length: 13; V gene: TRBV11-3; CDR3 DNA: TGTGCCAGCAGCTTAAGGCCCCCAGATACGCAGTATTTT; CDR3 protein: CASSLRPPDTQYF
D gene: TRBD1; J gene: TRBJ1-4; clone size: -; CDR3 length: 15; V gene: TRBV9; CDR3 DNA: TGTGCCAGCAGCCGAACCGGGACAGGGGATGAAAAACTGTTTTTT; CDR3 protein: CASSRTGTGDEKLFF
D gene: -; J gene: TRBJ2-7; clone size: -; CDR3 length: 15; V gene: TRBV7-8; CDR3 DNA: TGTGCCAGCAGCTTAGTGGGCCAGGGTCCCTACGAGCAGTACTTC; CDR3 protein: CASSLVGQGPYEQYF
D gene: -; J gene: TRBJ2-3; clone size: -; CDR3 length: 17; V gene: TRBV18; CDR3 DNA: TGTGCCAGCTCACCACGTACGGCCTCGGGGGTCCCAGATACGCAGTATTTT; CDR3 protein: CASSPRTASGVPDTQYF
D gene: -; J gene: TRBJ1-5; clone size: -; CDR3 length: 18; V gene: TRBV5-5; CDR3 DNA: TGTGCCAGCAGCCCTGTCAGCCGACAGGACAGTTACAATCAGCCCCAGCATTTT; CDR3 protein: CASSPVSRQDSYNQPQHF
D gene: TRBD1; J gene: TRBJ2-5; clone size: -; CDR3 length: 15; V gene: TRBV19; CDR3 DNA: TGTGCCAGTCGCTACTCTGGACAGGAACAAGAGACCCAGTACTTC; CDR3 protein: CASRYSGQEQETQYF
D gene: -; J gene: TRBJ2-6; clone size: -; CDR3 length: 19; V gene: TRBV21-1; CDR3 DNA: TGTGCCAGCAGCAAAGGGAATAAAGGGGAAGGCTCTGGGGCCAACGTCCTGACTTTC; CDR3 protein: CASSKGNKGEGSGANVLTF
D gene: -; J gene: TRBJ1-2; clone size: -; CDR3 length: 15; V gene: TRBV7-8; CDR3 DNA: TGTGCCAGCAGCTTAGCGGGGGGAAAGGGCTATGGCTACACCTTC; CDR3 protein: CASSLAGGKGYGYTF
D gene: -; J gene: TRBJ1-2; clone size: -; CDR3 length: 17; V gene: TRBV4-1; CDR3 DNA: TGCGCCAGCAGCCAAGATTCGGCAGACGGTACTAACTATGGCTACACCTTC; CDR3 protein: CASSQDSADGTNYGYTF